There are many counts of the clone carrying this T cell receptor (beta chain). The antigen remains undetermined. This sample is part of a study of CD8+ T cells in alopecia areata. The study, taken as a whole, reports: Alopecia totalis/universalis scalp especially showed more expanded CD8+ clones than normal scalp.

Sequencing templates came from extracted RNA that was reverse transcribed into cDNA. The assay was immunoSEQ multiplex PCR, and TCRdb's table has in-frame clones only and misses some. Of about 64,000 clones listed, roughly 45% are singletons. The germline V gene encodes CDR1 ENHRY and CDR2 SYGVKD. Between the trimmed V and J ends, which lost 2 bases and 1 base, there was a span of 11 bases. CDR3 length: 15 residues. Sample: NKG2D-low CD8+ T cells sorted from blood. This clonotype was sampled from a human donor with alopecia areata. The chain is built from TRBV10-3 and TRBJ1-1; D gene uncertain. CDR3 region: CAISEEAQTNTEAFF. CDR3 nucleotide sequence: TGTGCCATCAGTGAGGAGGCGCAGACGAACACTGAAGCTTTCTTT.